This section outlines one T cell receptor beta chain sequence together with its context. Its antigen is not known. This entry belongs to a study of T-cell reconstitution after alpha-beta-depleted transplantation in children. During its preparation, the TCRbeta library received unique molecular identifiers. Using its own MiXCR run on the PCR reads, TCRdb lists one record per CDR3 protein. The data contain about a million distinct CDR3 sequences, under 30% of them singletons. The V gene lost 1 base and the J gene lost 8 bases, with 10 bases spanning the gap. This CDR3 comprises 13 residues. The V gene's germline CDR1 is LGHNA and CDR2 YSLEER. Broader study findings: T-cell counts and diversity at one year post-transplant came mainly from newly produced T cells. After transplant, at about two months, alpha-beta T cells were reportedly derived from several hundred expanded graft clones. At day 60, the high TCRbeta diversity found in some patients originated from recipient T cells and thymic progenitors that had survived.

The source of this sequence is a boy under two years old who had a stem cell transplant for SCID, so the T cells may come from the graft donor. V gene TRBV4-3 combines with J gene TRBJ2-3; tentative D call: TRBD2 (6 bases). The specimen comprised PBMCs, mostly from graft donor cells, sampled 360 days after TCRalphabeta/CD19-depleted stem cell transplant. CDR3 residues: CASSQVVGGTQYF. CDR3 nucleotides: TGCGCCAGCAGCCAAGTGGTGGGAGGTACGCAGTATTTT.